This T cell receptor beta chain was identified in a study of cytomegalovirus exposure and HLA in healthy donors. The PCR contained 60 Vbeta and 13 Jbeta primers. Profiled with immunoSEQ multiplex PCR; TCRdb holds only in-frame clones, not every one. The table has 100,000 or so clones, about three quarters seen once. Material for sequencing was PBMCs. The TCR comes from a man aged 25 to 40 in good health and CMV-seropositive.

The CDR3 spells CASSSTRGPGGNTIYF. The CDR3 DNA follows: TGTGCCAGCAGTTCGACCAGGGGGCCGGGAGGAAACACCATATATTTT. The J gene is TRBJ1-3, the V gene TRBV6-5; 8 bases line up with TRBD1. J was trimmed by 4 bases and V by 4 bases; bases with no gene match: 9. CDR1 is MNHEY, CDR2 SVGAGI, per germline. This CDR3 comprises 16 residues.